The clone carrying this TCR beta chain was seen a few times. Its antigen remains unidentified. This specimen belongs to a study of T cells in Graves' hyperthyroidism and ophthalmopathy. CDR1 and CDR2 from the germline V gene are SGDLS and YYNGEE. V dropped 4 bases and J dropped 0 bases, with 17 bases sitting between them. CDR3 length: 18 residues. Graves' hyperthyroidism without ophthalmopathy progression within 18 months was termed stable. Diagnosis of hyperthyroidism was new in patients aged 18 to 65, and its duration was under 2 months. Overall study findings and caveats: A 13 V-J model separated ophthalmopathy from stable hyperthyroidism. Most thyroid clonotypes that were expanded above 0.001 also turned up in blood.

Authors of the study amplified TCR beta CDR3 regions from RNA transcripts. The TCR CDR3 was amplified in a first-round RT-PCR using the HTBI primer set. One entry per CDR3 protein, called by TCRdb with MiXCR from the multiplex PCR reads. The sample shows around 560,000 distinct CDR3 sequences, 16% of them seen only once. The clonotype comes from a woman between 18 and 30 years old with Graves' hyperthyroidism. The sequencing input was blood. The chain has TRBV9 and TRBJ1-6; tentative D call: TRBD1 (6 bases). CDR3: CASSQNRQDRSYNSPLHF. The CDR3 bases are TGTGCCAGCAGCCAGAACAGACAGGACCGCTCCTATAATTCACCCCTCCACTTT.